Below, 14 T cell receptor beta chains from the same sample are listed, as sequenced in a study of CXCR3-negative and CXCR3-positive naive CD8 T cells. In preparing the TRB cDNA libraries, 5' RACE with UMI labels was used. TCRdb reprocessed the 5' RACE reads and stores each CDR3 protein as one record, lacking DNA. In total, the table holds more than 5,500 distinct CDR3 sequences. Findings and caveats of the study: Higher TRB CDR3 hydrophobicity marked CXCR3-positive naive cells relative to CXCR3-negative naive cells.

No antigen has been identified for these receptors. The sample taken for sequencing was naive CXCR3+ CD8+ T cells from blood. Subset indicated: CD45RO-CCR7+CD27+CD95- naive CD8+ T cells expressing CXCR3 (TNR3+). These receptors were taken from a human donor in good health. Some clones in this sample may be carry-over from other donors' samples.

According to its frequency, this clonotype is medium-sized. This chain joins TRBV20-1 and TRBJ2-1; TCRdb gives TRBD2 as the D gene, but with no DNA this cannot be confirmed. This CDR3 comprises 16 residues. Germline assignment: CDR1 DFQATT and CDR2 SNEGSKA (reference sequence). CDR3 sequence: CSASPSGSQFIYEQFF.

This clonotype is identified as medium-sized from frequency. The chain combines TRBV20-1 with TRBJ2-3; TCRdb's D call of TRBD1 is untestable without DNA. This CDR3 has 14 residues. Germline V gene sequence: CDR1 DFQATT, CDR2 SNEGSKA (reference sequence). This chain's CDR3 is CSARAPDRGDTQYF.

This chain links TRBV29-1 with TRBJ1-2; the D gene TCRdb calls, TRBD1, cannot be checked with no DNA. Germline V gene lookup returns CDR1 SQVTM and CDR2 ANQGSEA. This CDR3 region has 11 residues. The CDR3 sequence: CSVERDSGYTF.

This clonotype is called medium-sized based on its frequency. The gene calls are TRBV20-1 and TRBJ2-2; TCRdb indicates TRBD2, and absent DNA this call remains unverified. Per germline, CDR1 DFQATT and CDR2 SNEGSKA (reference sequence). This CDR3 contains 14 residues. CDR3 sequence: CSAPMGGRSGELFF.

The chain is built from TRBV6-2 or TRBV6-3 and TRBJ2-1. The V gene's germline CDR1 is MNHEY and CDR2 SVGEGT. The CDR3 is 17 residues long. CDR3: CASTTWSLMEGNNEQFF.

The chain employs TRBV7-9 and TRBJ2-1; TCRdb's D call, TRBD2, is unchecked because there is no DNA. This CDR3 is built from 13 residues. The germline gives CDR1 SEHNR, CDR2 FQNEAQ (reference sequence). CDR3 amino acids: CASSSGLDNEQFF.

By frequency, this clonotype is medium-sized. The gene calls are TRBV5-1 and TRBJ2-7; the TRBD1 assignment by TCRdb is unverifiable without DNA. From germline, CDR1 is SGHRS and CDR2 YFSETQ. The CDR3 is 14 residues long. The CDR3 spells CASSGGDGAYEQYF.

This sequence joins TRBV6-2 or TRBV6-3 and TRBJ2-1; TCRdb selects TRBD2, and the lack of DNA leaves this call unchecked. Germline lookup yields CDR1 MNHEY and CDR2 SVGEGT. CDR3 length equals 18 residues. CDR3 sequence: CASSYAGLAGVLSNEQFF.

This clonotype is labeled medium-sized based on frequency. The V call is TRBV4-3, the J call TRBJ2-5. Germline V gene data show CDR1 as LGHNA and CDR2 as YSLEER. The CDR3 sequence is 17 residues long. CDR3 in amino acids: CASSQEILVIAQETQYF.

Judged by frequency, this clonotype is medium-sized. The genes are TRBV30 and TRBJ2-7; as DNA is missing, the TRBD2 call by TCRdb cannot be tested. The germline V gene encodes CDR1 GTSNPN and CDR2 SVGIG (reference sequence). This CDR3 has 14 amino acids. The CDR3 spells CAWSVGPSSYEQYF.

CDR3 sequence: CSVEDPGVEDTQYF. V usage is TRBV29-1 and J usage is TRBJ2-3; TCRdb picks TRBD2, but there is no DNA to check that call. The CDR3 spans 14 residues. The germline V gene has CDR1 SQVTM and CDR2 ANQGSEA.

Measured by frequency, this clonotype is medium-sized. V gene TRBV11-2 combines with J gene TRBJ2-1; there is no DNA to check the TCRdb D call of TRBD1. The CDR3 loop spans 15 amino acids. In germline, CDR1 is SGHAT, CDR2 FQNNGV. This CDR3 reads CASSYRQGIYNEQFF.

V gene TRBV12-3 or TRBV12-4 combines with J gene TRBJ2-1; TCRdb designates TRBD2, a call that cannot be tested without DNA. CDR3 length: 13 amino acids. The CDR3 spells CASSGTSGSFRFF.

The genes are TRBV29-1 and TRBJ2-5; there is no DNA to check the TCRdb D call of TRBD2. The germline V gene has CDR1 SQVTM and CDR2 ANQGSEA. The CDR3 has 13 residues. The CDR3 spells CSVERGHRETQYF.